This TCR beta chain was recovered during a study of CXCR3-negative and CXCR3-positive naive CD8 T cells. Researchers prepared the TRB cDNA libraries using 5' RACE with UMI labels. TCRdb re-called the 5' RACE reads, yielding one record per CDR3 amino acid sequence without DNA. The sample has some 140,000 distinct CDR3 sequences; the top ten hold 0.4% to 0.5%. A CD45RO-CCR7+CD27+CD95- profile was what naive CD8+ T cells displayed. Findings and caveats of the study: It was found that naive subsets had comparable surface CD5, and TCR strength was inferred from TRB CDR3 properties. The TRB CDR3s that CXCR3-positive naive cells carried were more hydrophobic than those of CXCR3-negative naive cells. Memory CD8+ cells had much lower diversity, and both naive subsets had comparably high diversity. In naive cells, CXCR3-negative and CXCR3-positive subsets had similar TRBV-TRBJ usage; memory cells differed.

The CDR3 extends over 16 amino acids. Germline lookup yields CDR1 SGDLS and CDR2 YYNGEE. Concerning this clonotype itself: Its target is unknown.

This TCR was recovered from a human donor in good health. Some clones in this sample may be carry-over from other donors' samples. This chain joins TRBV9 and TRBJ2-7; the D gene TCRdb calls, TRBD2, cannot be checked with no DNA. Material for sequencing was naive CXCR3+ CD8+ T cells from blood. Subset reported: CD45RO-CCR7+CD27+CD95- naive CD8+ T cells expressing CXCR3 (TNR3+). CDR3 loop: CASSVGTSGILAEQYF.